This record looks at one T cell receptor beta chain sequence and its context. The sample originates from a study of blood T cell repertoires in COVID-19. On the study more broadly: COVID-19 samples, acute and convalescent, were from the United States, Italy and Spain. Nucleic acid was either cDNA or gDNA, and it came from T cells, B-cell-depleted T cells, or PBMCs.

The CDR3 is made up of 13 amino acids. Germline lookup yields CDR1 SGHAT and CDR2 FQNNGV. With 7 bases removed from V and 4 bases from J, the gap between germline ends came to 11 bases. The method was immunoSEQ multiplex PCR; TCRdb's version includes in-frame clones alone and lacks a portion of them. The data show a few hundred thousand clones, more than 80% seen once. Sequenced: peripheral blood. The receptor's source is a woman in her 30s with active or convalescent COVID-19. J is TRBJ2-1 and V is TRBV11-2; perhaps TRBD1 as D (5 bases). The DNA for the CDR3 is TGTGCCAGCACCGAGACAGCTTACAATGAGCAGTTCTTC. Residues: CASTETAYNEQFF.